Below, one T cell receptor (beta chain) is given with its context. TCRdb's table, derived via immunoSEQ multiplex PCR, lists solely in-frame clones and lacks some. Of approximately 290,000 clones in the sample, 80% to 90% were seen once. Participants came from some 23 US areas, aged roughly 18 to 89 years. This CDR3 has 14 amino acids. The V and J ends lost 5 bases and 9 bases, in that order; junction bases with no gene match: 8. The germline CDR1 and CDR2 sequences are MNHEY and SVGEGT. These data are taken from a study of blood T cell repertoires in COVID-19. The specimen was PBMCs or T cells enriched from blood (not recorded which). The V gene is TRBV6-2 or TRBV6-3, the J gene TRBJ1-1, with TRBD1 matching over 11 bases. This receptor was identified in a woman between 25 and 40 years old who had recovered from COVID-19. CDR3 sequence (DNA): TGTGCCAGCAGTCAGGGACAGGGGGACGGGAAAGCTTTCTTT. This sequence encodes CASSQGQGDGKAFF.